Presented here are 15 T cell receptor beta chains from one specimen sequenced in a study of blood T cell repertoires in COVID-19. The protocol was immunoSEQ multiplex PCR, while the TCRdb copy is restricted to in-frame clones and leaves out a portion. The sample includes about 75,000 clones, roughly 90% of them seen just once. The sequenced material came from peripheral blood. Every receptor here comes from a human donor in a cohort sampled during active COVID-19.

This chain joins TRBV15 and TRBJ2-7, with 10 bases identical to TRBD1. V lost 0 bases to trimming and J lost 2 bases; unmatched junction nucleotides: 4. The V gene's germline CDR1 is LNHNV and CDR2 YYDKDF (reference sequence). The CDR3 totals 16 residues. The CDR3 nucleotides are TGTGCCACCAGCAGAGATAGGGACAGGGGTGCCTACGAGCAGTACTTC. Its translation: CATSRDRDRGAYEQYF.

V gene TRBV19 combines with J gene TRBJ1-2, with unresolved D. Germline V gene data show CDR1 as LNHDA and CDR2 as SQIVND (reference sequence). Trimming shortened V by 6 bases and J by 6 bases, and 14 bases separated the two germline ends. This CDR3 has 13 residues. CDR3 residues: CASRGRSTDGYTF. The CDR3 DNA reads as TGTGCCAGTAGGGGGAGGAGTACGGATGGCTACACCTTC.

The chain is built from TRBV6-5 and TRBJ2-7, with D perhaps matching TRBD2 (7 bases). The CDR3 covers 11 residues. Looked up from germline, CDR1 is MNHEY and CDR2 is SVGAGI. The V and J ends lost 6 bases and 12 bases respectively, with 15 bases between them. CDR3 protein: CASRQRGGPYF. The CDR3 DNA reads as TGTGCCAGCAGGCAGAGGGGGGGACCGTACTTC.

CDR3 nucleotides: TGTGCCAGCAGCGTCGGACTAGCGGGAAACACCGGGGAGCTGTTTTTT. Protein sequence: CASSVGLAGNTGELFF. This chain uses TRBV9 with TRBJ2-2; 12 bases match TRBD2. In germline, CDR1 is SGDLS, CDR2 YYNGEE. The CDR3 contains 16 residues. V was pared by 2 bases and J by 2 bases, with 1 base of the junction left unmatched.

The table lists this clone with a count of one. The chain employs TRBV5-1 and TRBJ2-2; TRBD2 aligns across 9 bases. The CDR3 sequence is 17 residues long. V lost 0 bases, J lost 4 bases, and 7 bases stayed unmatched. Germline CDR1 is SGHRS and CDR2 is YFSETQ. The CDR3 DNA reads TGCGCCAGCAGCTTGGATAGCGGGAGAGGTAGCACCGGGGAGCTGTTTTTT. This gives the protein CASSLDSGRGSTGELFF.

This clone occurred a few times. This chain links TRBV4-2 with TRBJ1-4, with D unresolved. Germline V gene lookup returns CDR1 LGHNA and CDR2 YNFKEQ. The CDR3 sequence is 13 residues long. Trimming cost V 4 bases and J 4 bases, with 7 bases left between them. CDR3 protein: CASSRSSNEKLFF. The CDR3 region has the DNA TGTGCCAGCAGCCGCTCTAGTAATGAAAAACTGTTTTTT.

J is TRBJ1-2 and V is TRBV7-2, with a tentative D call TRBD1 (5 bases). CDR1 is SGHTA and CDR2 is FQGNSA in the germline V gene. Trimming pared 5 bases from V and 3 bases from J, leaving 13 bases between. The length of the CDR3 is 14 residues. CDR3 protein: CASSPLGRDYGYTF. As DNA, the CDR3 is TGTGCCAGCAGCCCACTGGGCAGGGACTATGGCTACACCTTC.

The CDR3 loop reads CASSSGTGYEKLFF. CDR3 in DNA: TGTGCCAGCAGCTCCGGGACAGGGTACGAAAAACTGTTTTTT. This chain connects TRBV5-6 to TRBJ1-4, with 9 bases identical to TRBD1. This CDR3 is 14 amino acids long. The germline V gene has CDR1 SGHDT and CDR2 YYEEEE. J was trimmed by 8 bases and V by 3 bases; bases with no gene match: 5.

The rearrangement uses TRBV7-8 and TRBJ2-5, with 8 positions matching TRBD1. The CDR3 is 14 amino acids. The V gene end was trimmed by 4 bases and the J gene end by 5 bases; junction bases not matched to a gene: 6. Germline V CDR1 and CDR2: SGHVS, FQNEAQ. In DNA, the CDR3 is TGTGCCAGCAGCTACCGACAGGGGCGGGAGACCCAGTACTTC. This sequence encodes CASSYRQGRETQYF.

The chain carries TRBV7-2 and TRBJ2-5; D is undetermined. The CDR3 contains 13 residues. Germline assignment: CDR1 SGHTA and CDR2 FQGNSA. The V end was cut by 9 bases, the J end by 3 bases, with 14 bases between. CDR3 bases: TGTGCCAGTTCCGGGTCAAAGGAAGAGACCCAGTACTTC. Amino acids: CASSGSKEETQYF.

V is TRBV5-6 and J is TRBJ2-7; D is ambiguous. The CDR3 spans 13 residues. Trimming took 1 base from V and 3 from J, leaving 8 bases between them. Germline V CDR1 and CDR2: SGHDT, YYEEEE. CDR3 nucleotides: TGTGCCAGCAGCTTGCTACAGAGCTACGAGCAGTACTTC. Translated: CASSLLQSYEQYF.

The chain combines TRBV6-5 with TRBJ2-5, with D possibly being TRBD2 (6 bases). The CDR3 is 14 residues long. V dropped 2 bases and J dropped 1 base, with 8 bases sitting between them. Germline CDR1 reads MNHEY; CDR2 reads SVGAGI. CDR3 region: CASSYGRGQETQYF. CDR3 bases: TGTGCCAGCAGTTACGGGCGGGGCCAAGAGACCCAGTACTTC.

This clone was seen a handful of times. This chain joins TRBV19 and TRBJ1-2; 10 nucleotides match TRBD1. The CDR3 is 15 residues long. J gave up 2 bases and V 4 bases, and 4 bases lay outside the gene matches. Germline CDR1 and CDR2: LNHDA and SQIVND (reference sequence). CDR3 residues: CASSTPGQGNYGYTF. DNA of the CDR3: TGTGCCAGTAGTACGCCGGGACAGGGGAACTATGGCTACACCTTC.

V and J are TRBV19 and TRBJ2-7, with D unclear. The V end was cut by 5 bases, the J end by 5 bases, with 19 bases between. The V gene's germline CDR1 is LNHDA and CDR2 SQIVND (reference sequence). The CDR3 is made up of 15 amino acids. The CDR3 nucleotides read TGTGCCAGTAGTCGGCACTCCCCAATACGGGACGAGCAGTACTTC. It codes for CASSRHSPIRDEQYF.

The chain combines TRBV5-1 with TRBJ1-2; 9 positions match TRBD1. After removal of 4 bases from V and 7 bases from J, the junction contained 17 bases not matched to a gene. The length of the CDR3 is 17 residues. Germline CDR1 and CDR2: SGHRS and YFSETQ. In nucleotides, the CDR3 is TGCGCCAGCAGCCACCGAACGTCTAACAGGGGGCACATTGGCTACACCTTC. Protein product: CASSHRTSNRGHIGYTF.